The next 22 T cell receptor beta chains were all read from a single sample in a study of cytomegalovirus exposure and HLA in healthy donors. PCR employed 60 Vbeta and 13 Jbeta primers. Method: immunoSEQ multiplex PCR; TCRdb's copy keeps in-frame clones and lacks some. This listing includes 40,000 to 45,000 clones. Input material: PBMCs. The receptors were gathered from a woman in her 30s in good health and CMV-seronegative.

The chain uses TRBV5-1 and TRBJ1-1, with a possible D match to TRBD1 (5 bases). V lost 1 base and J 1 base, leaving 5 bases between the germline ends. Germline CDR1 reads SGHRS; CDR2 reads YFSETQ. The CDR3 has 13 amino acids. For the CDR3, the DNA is TGCGCCAGCAGCTTGCAGGGGAACACTGAAGCTTTCTTT. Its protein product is CASSLQGNTEAFF.

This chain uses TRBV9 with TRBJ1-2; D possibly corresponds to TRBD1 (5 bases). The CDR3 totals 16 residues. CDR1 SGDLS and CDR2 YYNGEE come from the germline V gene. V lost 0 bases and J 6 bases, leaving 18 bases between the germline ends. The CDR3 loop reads CASSVGDWGRAHGYTF. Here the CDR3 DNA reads TGTGCCAGCAGCGTAGGCGATTGGGGCAGGGCCCATGGCTACACCTTC.

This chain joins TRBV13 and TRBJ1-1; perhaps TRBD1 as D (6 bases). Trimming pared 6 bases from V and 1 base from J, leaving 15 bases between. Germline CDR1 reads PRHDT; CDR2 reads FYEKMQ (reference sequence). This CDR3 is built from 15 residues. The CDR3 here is CASRIFGGANTEAFF. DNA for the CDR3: TGTGCCAGCAGAATATTCGGGGGGGCGAACACTGAAGCTTTCTTT.

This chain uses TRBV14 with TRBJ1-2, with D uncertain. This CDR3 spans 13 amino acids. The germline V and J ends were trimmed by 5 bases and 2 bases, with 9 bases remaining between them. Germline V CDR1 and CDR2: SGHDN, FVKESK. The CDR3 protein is CASSDGWNYGYTF. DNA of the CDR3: TGTGCCAGCAGCGACGGGTGGAACTATGGCTACACCTTC.

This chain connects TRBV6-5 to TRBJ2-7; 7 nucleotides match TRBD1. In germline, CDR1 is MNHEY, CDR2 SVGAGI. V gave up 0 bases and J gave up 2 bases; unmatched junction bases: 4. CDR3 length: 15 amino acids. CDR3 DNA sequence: TGTGCCAGCAGTTACTCGACAGGGCCCGCCTACGAGCAGTACTTC. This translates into CASSYSTGPAYEQYF.

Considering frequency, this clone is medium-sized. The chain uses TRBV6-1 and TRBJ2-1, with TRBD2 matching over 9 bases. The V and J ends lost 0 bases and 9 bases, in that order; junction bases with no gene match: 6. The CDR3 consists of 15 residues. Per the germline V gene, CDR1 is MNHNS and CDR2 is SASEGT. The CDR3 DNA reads TGTGCCAGCAGTGAAGCAGCTAGCGGGACGTCTGAGCAGTTCTTC. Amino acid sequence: CASSEAASGTSEQFF.

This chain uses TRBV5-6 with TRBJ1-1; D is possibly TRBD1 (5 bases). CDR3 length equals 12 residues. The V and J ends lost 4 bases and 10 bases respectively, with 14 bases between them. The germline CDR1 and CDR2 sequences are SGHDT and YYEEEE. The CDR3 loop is CASSRGGVGAFF. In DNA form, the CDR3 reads TGTGCCAGCAGCCGAGGAGGGGTTGGAGCTTTCTTT.

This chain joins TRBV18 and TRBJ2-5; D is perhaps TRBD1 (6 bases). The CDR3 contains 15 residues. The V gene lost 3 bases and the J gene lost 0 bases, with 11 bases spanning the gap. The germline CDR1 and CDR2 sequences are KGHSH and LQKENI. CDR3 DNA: TGTGCCAGCTCACCGGGACAACAGTACCAAGAGACCCAGTACTTC. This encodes CASSPGQQYQETQYF.

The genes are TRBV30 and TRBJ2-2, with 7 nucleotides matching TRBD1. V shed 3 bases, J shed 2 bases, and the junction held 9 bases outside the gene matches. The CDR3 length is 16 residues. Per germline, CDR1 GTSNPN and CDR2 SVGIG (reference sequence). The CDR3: CAWRYLGTVNTGELFF. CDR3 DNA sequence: TGTGCCTGGAGATATTTGGGGACAGTTAACACCGGGGAGCTGTTTTTT.

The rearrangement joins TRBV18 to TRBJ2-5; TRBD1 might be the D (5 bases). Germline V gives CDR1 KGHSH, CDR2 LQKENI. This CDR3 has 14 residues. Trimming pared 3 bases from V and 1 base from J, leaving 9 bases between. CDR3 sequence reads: CASSPRTSQETQYF. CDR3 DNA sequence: TGTGCCAGCTCACCCCGGACAAGCCAAGAGACCCAGTACTTC.

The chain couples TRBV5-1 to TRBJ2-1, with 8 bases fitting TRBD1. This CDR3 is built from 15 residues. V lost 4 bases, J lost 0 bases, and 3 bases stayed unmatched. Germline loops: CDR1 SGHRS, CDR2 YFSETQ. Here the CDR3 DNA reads TGCGCCAGCAGCCGGGGACAGGCCTCCTACAATGAGCAGTTCTTC. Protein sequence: CASSRGQASYNEQFF.

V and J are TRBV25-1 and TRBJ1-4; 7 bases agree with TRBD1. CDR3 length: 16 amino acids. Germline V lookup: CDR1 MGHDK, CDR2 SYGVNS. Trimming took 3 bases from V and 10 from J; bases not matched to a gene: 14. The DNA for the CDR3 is TGTGCCAGCAGTGATGGACAGGCGGTGGCATTGGGAAAACTGTTTTTT. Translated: CASSDGQAVALGKLFF.

The CDR3 DNA is TGTGCCAGCTCACCACGCGCGGGGAGCGAGCAGTACTTC. Translated, it gives CASSPRAGSEQYF. V usage is TRBV18 and J usage is TRBJ2-7; weak D call: TRBD2 (6 bases). CDR3 length equals 13 residues. Germline CDR1 and CDR2: KGHSH and LQKENI. V was clipped by 1 base and J by 6 bases, with 10 bases between them.

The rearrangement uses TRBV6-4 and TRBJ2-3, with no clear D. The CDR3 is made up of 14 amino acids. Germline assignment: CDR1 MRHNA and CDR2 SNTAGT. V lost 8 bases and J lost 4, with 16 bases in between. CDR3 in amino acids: CASAPSSESDTQYF. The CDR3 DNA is TGTGCCAGCGCACCCAGTTCGGAGTCAGATACGCAGTATTTT.

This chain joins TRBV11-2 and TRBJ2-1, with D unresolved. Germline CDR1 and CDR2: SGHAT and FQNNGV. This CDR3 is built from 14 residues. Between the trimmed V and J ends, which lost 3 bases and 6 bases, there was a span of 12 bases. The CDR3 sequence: CASSFLWSSNEQFF. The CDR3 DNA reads TGTGCCAGCAGCTTTCTATGGTCATCCAATGAGCAGTTCTTC. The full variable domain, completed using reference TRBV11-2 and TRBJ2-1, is EAGVAQSPRYKIIEKRQSVAFWCNPISGHATLYWYQQILGQGPKLLIQFQNNGVVDDSQLPKDRFSAERLKGVDSTLKIQPAKLEDSAVYLCASSFLWSSNEQFFGPGTRLTVL.

CDR3: CASSVDRLNEKLFF. In nucleotides, the CDR3 is TGTGCCAGCTCAGTGGACAGGCTTAATGAAAAACTGTTTTTT. This chain connects TRBV18 to TRBJ1-4; TRBD1 aligns across 7 bases. Germline CDR1 reads KGHSH; CDR2 reads LQKENI. This CDR3 has 14 amino acids. The junction had 4 bases not matched to a gene; V was cut back by 5 bases and J by 4 bases.

CDR3 residues: CASTPGYRSSTDTQYF. The CDR3 DNA sequence: TGTGCCAGCACCCCGGGGTATAGGTCTAGCACAGATACGCAGTATTTT. The genes are TRBV7-2 and TRBJ2-3; possibly TRBD2 for D (5 bases). The V and J ends lost 7 bases and 0 bases respectively, with 17 bases between them. The CDR3 is 16 residues long. Germline V gene sequence: CDR1 SGHTA, CDR2 FQGNSA.

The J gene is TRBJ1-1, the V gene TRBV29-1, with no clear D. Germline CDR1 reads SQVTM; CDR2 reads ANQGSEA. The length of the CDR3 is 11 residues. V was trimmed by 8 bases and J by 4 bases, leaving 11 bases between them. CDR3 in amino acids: CSTERGTEAFF. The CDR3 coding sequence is TGCAGCACTGAACGAGGCACTGAAGCTTTCTTT.

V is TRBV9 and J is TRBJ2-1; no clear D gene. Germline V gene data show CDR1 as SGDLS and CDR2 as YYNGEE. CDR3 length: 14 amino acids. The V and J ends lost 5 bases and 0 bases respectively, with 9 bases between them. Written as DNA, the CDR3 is TGTGCCAGCAGTGACAAGAGCTCCTACAATGAGCAGTTCTTC. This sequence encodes CASSDKSSYNEQFF.

CDR3 nucleotide sequence: TGTGCCAGCAGCCCCCCCGCTAGCGGGAGCTACGAGCAGTACTTC. This encodes CASSPPASGSYEQYF. This chain joins TRBV7-9 and TRBJ2-7; TRBD2 matches at 10 bases. The germline V gene has CDR1 SEHNR and CDR2 FQNEAQ (reference sequence). CDR3 length: 15 residues. The V segment lost 5 bases and the J segment 3 bases; nucleotides outside the gene matches: 7.

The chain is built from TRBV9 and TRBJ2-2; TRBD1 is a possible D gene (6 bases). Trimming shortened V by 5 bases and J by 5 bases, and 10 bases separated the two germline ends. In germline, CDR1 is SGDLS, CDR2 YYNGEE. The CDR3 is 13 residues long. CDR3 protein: CASRQQGTGELFF. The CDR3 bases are TGTGCCAGCAGGCAACAGGGTACCGGGGAGCTGTTTTTT.

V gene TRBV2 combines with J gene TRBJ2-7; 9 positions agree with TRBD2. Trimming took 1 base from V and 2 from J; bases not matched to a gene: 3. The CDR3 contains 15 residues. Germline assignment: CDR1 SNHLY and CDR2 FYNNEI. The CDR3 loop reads CASSEGLAGAYEQYF. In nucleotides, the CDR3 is TGTGCCAGCAGTGAAGGATTAGCGGGAGCCTACGAGCAGTACTTC.